The sequence of this T cell receptor beta chain was determined in a study of blood T cells in healthy people across ages (dated by TCRdb to about 2015). The study in broad terms: In model experiments, template switching captured about one uniquely barcoded TCR beta cDNA molecule for every two T cells. For two donors (one aged 18 to 30 and one aged 80 or older), the study analyzed two additional independent replicas of 1 million unique cDNA reads from the same blood draw. The donors were divided into four age groups: young (average around 15 years), middle-aged (about 41), aged (around 67) and long-lived (roughly 88). To avoid experimental bias, donors of different ages were distributed randomly across sequencing lanes. Age-related changes in TCR beta repertoire diversity were measured in the study by deep sequencing normalized with unique cDNA molecular identifiers. Here is what the overall study found, with its caveats: Estimates of total diversity based on one million sequenced T cells were regarded as lower bounds and as underestimates. Conclusive comparison of naive and antigen-experienced compartments was prevented by the profiling of bulk unsorted PBMCs. The CMV infection status of donors was not known, potentially confounding age-related changes in expanded clonotypes. Observed TCR beta diversity correlated strongly with the percentage of naive T cells measured by flow cytometry. The long-lived group showed more naive CD4+ T cells, fewer expanded clones and increased TCR diversity than the aged group, suggesting age selection. Observed TCR beta diversity per million T cells fell roughly linearly with age, and a significant reduction was already apparent by age around 44.

Note on this clonotype: Its cognate antigen has yet to be identified. No clone much larger than this one lies a single base away; base qualities are absent.

V ends up 5 bases short and J 4 bases short, with an unmatched junction base count of 5. Via the germline V gene (reference sequence), CDR1 is SEHNR and CDR2 FQNEAQ. The CDR3 holds 15 amino acids from the cysteine to the phenylalanine. Of all the DNA, just the CDR3 is kept, 45 bases in frame from base 1. Receptor libraries were prepared by 5' RACE. Sequencing was carried out with an Illumina HiSeq 2500. A second about 7 to 11 cycle PCR used a sample-barcoded 5' primer and a J-beta primer mix. A unique molecular identifier was introduced onto each TCR beta cDNA molecule by a template-switch 5' adaptor carrying 12 random nucleotides. Each sample yielded at least 2.5 million CDR3-containing paired-end reads. First-strand cDNA synthesis was performed from all RNA using the Mint cDNA synthesis kit, with priming by a TRBC-specific oligonucleotide. All cDNA was treated with uracil-DNA glycosylase and then went through a first 18-cycle PCR with the universal primers M1SS and BC2_uni_R. The original methods were these. Each sample was normalized by randomly selecting 1 million high-quality reads, each carrying a distinct molecular identifier. Reads with shared molecular identifiers were discarded instead of being binned into consensus sequences. MiTCR, with a Q25 quality threshold and the strictest error-elimination algorithm, was used for CDR3 identification, clonotype clustering and error correction. A nonparametric unseen species model with Euler transformation was used to estimate lower-bound total TCR beta diversity. TCRdb trimmed public reads at Q25 via fastp, called clones via MiXCR and kept in-frame beta chains. Each entry is one CDR3 protein sequence, shown with its most common DNA and genes. TCRdb's processing, not the authors' own work, is the source of the V and J calls. Here the sample has around 1.1 million distinct CDR3 sequences; about two fifths occur a single time. The top ten clonotypes cover under 15% of the sample.

The donors were roughly 39 Caucasian individuals from Russia, aged roughly 6 to 90 years, who were systemically healthy. Each donor gave 9.5 to 10 milliliters of peripheral blood, drawn into EDTA-treated Vacutainer tubes. PBMCs were isolated by Ficoll-Paque density-gradient centrifugation, with at least 6 million obtained per sample. Total RNA was extracted from PBMCs with Trizol reagent, with at least 6 micrograms obtained per sample. The percentages of naive CD45RAhigh/CD27high T cells were determined by flow cytometry on a PBMC aliquot from every donor. Sequenced input: blood. This sequence uses TRBV7-9 and TRBJ2-2; 9 of the junction bases match TRBD1. The TCR sequence derives from a man aged 18 to 35 in good health. Here is the DNA: TGTGCCAGCAGCCCCCGGACAGGGGCCACCGGGGAGCTGTTTTTT. Its product reads: CASSPRTGATGELFF.